Included here is one T cell receptor beta chain sequence, with context. No antigen is known for it. Per germline, CDR1 SGHAT and CDR2 FQNNGV. The CDR3 has 13 residues. V was trimmed by 2 bases and J by 2 bases, leaving 4 bases between them. Researchers divided each subset's genomic DNA evenly across several immunoSEQ plates. Measured with immunoSEQ multiplex PCR; TCRdb has only the in-frame clones, and not every one. The repertoire holds hundreds of thousands of clones, with 97% as singletons. The data derive from a study of shared clonotypes between healthy human individuals. Study findings and constraints: Only blood underwent sampling, and tissue repertoires likely differ.

The V gene is TRBV11-2, the J gene TRBJ2-1; D not certain. What was sequenced was naive CD4+ T cells sorted from blood. Subset defined: CD45RA+ positively selected. The sequence derives from a woman between 25 and 40 years old in good health. The CDR3 protein is CASSLPPYNEQFF. The CDR3, as DNA: TGTGCCAGCAGCTTACCGCCCTACAATGAGCAGTTCTTC.